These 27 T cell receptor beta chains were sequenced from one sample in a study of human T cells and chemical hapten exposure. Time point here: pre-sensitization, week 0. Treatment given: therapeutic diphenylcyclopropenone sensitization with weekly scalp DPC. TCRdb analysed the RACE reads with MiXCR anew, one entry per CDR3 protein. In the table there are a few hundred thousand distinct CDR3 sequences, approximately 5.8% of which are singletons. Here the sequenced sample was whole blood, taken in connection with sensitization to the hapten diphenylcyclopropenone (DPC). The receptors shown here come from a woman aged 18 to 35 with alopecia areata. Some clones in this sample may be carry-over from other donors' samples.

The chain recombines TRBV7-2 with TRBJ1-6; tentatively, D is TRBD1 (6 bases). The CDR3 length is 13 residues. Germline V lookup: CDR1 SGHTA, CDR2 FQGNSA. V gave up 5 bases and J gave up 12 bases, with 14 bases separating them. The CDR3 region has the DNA TGTGCCAGCAGCGCCCAACAGGGCGTACCCCTCCACTTT. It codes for CASSAQQGVPLHF.

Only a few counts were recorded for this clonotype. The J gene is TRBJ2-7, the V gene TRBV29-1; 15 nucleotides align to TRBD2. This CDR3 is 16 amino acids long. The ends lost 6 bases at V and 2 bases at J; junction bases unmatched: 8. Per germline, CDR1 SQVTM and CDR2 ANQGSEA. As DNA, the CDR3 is TGCAGCGTACGGACTAGCGGGGGGGCCTTTGCCTACGAGCAGTACTTC. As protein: CSVRTSGGAFAYEQYF.

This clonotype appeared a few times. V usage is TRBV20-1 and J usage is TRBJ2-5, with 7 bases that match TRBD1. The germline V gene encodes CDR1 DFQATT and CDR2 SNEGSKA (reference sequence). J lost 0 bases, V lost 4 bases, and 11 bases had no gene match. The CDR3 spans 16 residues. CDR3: CSATEGQQGHQETQYF. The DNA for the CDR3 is TGCAGTGCTACCGAAGGACAACAGGGGCACCAAGAGACCCAGTACTTC.

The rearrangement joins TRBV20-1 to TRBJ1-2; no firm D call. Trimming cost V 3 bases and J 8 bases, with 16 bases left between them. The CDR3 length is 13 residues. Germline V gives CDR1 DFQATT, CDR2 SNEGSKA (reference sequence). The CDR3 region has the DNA TGCAGTGCTAGGGGTGCTGTAGGGAGCGGCTACACCTTC. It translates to CSARGAVGSGYTF.

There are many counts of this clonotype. The CDR3 DNA reads TGTGCCAGCAGCCAAGATCCAGCTGGAAGGTACGAGCAGTACTTC. This gives the protein CASSQDPAGRYEQYF. The rearrangement joins TRBV4-2 to TRBJ2-7; D gene unclear. The CDR3 is 15 amino acids. Trimming removed 0 bases at V and 4 bases at J, with 13 bases between. Germline V gene lookup returns CDR1 LGHNA and CDR2 YNFKEQ.

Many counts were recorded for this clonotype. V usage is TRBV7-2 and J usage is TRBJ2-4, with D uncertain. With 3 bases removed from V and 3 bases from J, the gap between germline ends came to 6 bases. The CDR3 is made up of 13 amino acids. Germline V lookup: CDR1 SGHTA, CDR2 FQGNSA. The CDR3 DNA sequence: TGTGCCAGCAGCTTGCACGTCAAAAACATTCAGTACTTC. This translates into CASSLHVKNIQYF. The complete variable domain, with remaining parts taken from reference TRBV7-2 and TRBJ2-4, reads GAGVSQSPSNKVTEKGKDVELRCDPISGHTALYWYRQSLGQGLEFLIYFQGNSAPDKSGLPSDRFSAERTGGSVSTLTIQRTQQEDSAVYLCASSLHVKNIQYFGAGTRLSVL.

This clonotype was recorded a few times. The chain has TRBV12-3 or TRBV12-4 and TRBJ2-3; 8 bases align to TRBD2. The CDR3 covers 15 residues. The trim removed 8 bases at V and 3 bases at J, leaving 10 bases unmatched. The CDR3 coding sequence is TGTGCCAGCTCATGGGGAGCTAGCGGGACAGATACGCAGTATTTT. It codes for CASSWGASGTDTQYF.

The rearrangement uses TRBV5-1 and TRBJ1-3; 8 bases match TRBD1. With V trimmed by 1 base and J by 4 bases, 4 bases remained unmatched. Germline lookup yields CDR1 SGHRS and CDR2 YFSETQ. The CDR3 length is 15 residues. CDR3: CASSLQGQGGNTIYF. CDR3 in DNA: TGCGCCAGCAGCTTGCAAGGACAGGGAGGAAACACCATATATTTT. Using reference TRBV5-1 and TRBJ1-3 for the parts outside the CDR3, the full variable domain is KAGVTQTPRYLIKTRGQQVTLSCSPISGHRSVSWYQQTPGQGLQFLFEYFSETQRNKGNFPGRFSGRQFSNSRSEMNVSTLELGDSALYLCASSLQGQGGNTIYFGEGSWLTVV.

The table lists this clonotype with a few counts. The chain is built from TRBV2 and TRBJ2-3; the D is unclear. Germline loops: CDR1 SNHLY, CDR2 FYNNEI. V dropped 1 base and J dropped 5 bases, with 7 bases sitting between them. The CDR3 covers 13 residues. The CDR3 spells CASSEGQRDTQYF. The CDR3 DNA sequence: TGTGCCAGCAGTGAAGGGCAACGAGATACGCAGTATTTT.

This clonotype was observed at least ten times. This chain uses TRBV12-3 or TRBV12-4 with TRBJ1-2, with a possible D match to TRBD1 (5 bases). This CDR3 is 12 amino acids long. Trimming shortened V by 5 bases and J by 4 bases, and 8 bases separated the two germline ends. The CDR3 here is CASSGARYGYTF. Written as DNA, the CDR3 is TGTGCCAGCAGTGGGGCCCGCTATGGCTACACCTTC.

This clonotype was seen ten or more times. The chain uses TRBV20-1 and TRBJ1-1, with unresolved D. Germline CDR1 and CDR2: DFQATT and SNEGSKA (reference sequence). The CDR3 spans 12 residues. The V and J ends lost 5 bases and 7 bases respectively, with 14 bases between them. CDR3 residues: CSASRQTDEAFF. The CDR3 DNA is TGCAGTGCTTCTAGACAAACTGATGAAGCTTTCTTT.

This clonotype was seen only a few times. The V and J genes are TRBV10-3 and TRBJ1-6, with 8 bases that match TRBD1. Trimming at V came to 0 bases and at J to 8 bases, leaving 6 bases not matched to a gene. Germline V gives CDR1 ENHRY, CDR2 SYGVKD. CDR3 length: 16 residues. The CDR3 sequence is CAISESEGTGHSPLHF. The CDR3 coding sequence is TGTGCCATCAGTGAGTCAGAAGGGACAGGCCATTCACCCCTCCACTTT.

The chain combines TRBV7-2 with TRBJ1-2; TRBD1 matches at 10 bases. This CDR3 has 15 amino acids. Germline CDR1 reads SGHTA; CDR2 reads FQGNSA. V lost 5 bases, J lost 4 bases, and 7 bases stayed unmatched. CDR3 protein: CASSNQTGGSYGYTF. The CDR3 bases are TGTGCCAGCAGCAACCAGACAGGGGGCTCCTATGGCTACACCTTC.

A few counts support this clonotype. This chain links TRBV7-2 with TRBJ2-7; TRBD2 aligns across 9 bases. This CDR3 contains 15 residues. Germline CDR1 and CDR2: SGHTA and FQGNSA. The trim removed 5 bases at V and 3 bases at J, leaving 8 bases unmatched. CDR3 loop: CASSLLAGFRYEQYF. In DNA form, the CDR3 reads TGTGCCAGCAGCCTACTAGCGGGCTTTCGCTACGAGCAGTACTTC.

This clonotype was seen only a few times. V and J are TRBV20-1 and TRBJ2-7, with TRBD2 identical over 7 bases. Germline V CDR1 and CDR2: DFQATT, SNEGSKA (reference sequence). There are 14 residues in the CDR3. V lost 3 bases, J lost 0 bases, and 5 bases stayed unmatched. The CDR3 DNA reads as TGCAGTGCTAGTAGCGGGCGGAGCTCCTACGAGCAGTACTTC. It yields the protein CSASSGRSSYEQYF.

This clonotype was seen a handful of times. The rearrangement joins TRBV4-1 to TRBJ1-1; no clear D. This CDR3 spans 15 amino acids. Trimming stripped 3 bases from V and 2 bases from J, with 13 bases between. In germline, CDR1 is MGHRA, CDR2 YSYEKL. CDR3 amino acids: CASSHDPTANTEAFF. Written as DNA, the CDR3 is TGCGCCAGCAGCCACGACCCTACCGCTAACACTGAAGCTTTCTTT.

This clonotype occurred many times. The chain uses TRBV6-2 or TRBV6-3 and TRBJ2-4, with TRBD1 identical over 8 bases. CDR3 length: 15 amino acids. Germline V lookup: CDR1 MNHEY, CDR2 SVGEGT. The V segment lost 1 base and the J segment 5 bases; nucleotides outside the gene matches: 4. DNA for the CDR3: TGTGCCAGCAGTTACTATGCGGGACAGGAAAACATTCAGTACTTC. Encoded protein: CASSYYAGQENIQYF.

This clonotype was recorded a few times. The DNA for the CDR3 is TGTGCCAGCACCCCTGTCGAGAGCGGCAAAAACATTCAGTACTTC. Amino acid sequence: CASTPVESGKNIQYF. The rearrangement uses TRBV28 and TRBJ2-4; possible D gene TRBD2, 5 bases. Germline V gene sequence: CDR1 MDHEN, CDR2 SYDVKM. V was clipped by 7 bases and J by 3 bases, with 16 bases between them. CDR3 size: 15 residues.

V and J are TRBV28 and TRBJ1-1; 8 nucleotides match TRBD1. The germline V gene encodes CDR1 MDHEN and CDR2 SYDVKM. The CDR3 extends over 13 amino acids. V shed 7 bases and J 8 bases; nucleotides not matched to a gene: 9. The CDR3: CASTDRDGQEAFF. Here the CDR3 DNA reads TGTGCCAGCACGGACAGGGACGGTCAAGAAGCTTTCTTT.

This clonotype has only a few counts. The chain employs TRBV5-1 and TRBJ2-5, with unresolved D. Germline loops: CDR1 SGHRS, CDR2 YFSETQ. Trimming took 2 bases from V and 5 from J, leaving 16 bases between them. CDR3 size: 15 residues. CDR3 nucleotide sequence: TGCGCCAGCAGCTTACAACGACGGAATGAGGAGACCCAGTACTTC. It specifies CASSLQRRNEETQYF.

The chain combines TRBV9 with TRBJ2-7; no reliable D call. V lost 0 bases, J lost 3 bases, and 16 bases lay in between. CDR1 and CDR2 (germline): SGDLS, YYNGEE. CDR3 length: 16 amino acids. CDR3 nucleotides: TGTGCCAGCAGCGTAGCTTCCCGACAACAATTCTACGAGCAGTACTTC. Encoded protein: CASSVASRQQFYEQYF.

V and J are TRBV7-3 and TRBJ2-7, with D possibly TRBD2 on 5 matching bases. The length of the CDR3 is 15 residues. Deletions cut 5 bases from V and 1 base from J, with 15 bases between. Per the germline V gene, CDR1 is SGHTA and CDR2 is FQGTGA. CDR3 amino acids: CASSHGEIGSYEQYF. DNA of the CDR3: TGTGCCAGCAGCCATGGGGAGATTGGATCCTACGAGCAGTACTTC. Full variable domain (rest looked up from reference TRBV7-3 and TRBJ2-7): GAGVSQTPSNKVTEKGKYVELRCDPISGHTALYWYRQSLGQGPEFLIYFQGTGAADDSGLPNDRFFAVRPEGSVSTLKIQRTERGDSAVYLCASSHGEIGSYEQYFGPGTRLTVT.

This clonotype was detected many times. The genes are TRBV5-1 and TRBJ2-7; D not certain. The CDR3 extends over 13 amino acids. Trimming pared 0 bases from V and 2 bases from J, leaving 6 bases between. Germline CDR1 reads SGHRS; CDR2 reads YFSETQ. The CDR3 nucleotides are TGCGCCAGCAGCTTGGGATGGCCCTACGAGCAGTACTTC. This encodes CASSLGWPYEQYF.

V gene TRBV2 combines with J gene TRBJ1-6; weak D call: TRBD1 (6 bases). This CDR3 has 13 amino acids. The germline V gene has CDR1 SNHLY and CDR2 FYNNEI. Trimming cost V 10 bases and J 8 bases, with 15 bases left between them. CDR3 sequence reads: CATGASGDSPLHF. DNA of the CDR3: TGTGCCACTGGAGCCTCAGGGGATTCACCCCTCCACTTT. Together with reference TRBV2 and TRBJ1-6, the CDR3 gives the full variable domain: EPEVTQTPSHQVTQMGQEVILRCVPISNHLYFYWYRQILGQKVEFLVSFYNNEISEKSEIFDDQFSVERPDGSNFTLKIRSTKLEDSAMYFCATGASGDSPLHFGNGTRLTVT.

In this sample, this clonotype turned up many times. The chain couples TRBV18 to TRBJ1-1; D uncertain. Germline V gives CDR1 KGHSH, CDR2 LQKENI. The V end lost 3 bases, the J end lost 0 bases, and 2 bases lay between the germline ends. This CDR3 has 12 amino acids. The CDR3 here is CASSPMNTEAFF. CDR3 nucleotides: TGTGCCAGCTCACCTATGAACACTGAAGCTTTCTTT.

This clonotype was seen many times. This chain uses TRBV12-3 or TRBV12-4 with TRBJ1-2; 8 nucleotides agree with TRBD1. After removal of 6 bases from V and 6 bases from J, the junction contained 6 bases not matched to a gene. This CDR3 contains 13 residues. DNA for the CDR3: TGTGCCAGCAGCCCGGACAGGGCGAATGGCTACACCTTC. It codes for CASSPDRANGYTF.

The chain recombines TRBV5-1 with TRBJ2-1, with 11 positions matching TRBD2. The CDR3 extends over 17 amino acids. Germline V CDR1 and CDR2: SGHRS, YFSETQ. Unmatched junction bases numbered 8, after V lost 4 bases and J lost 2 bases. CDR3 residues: CASSEASTSGAYNEQFF. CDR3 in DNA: TGCGCCAGCAGCGAGGCCTCGACTAGCGGGGCCTACAATGAGCAGTTCTTC.